The present T cell receptor (beta chain) was sequenced within a study of blood T cells in healthy people across ages. Turning to this clonotype: Its antigen is unidentified.

PCR was performed a second time for roughly 7 to 12 cycles using a sample-barcoded 5' primer and a J-beta primer mix. A single record per CDR3 protein comes from TCRdb applying MiXCR to the 5' RACE reads. The table includes roughly 930,000 distinct CDR3 sequences, roughly 48% detected once. The CDR3 runs 16 residues. From germline, CDR1 is DFQATT and CDR2 SNEGSKA (reference sequence). Trimming removed 5 bases at V and 0 bases at J, with 17 bases between. Study-level results: Age brought a roughly linear fall in TCR beta diversity measured per million T cells. Across samples, TCR beta diversity tracked strongly with naive T cell percentage.

Sequences were obtained from blood. The source of this sequence is a man aged 25 to 40 in good health. The genes are TRBV20-1 and TRBJ2-1; D tentatively reads TRBD1 or TRBD2 (5 bases each). CDR3 sequence reads: CSAPTGTPSSYNEQFF. Written as DNA, the CDR3 is TGCAGTGCTCCGACCGGGACCCCAAGCTCCTACAATGAGCAGTTCTTC.